The entry below gives a single TCR beta chain sequence along with its context. A few counts support this clonotype. There is no known antigen for this receptor. No base-level quality is on record; no much larger clone is a single base apart. Libraries were made using 5' RACE. These reads were obtained on an Illumina HiSeq 2500. A second PCR of about 7 to 12 cycles was performed with a sample-barcoded 5' primer and a J-beta primer mix. A template-switch 5' adaptor carrying 12 random nucleotides introduced a unique molecular identifier onto each TCR beta cDNA molecule. At least 2.5 million CDR3-containing paired-end reads were obtained from each sample. First-strand cDNA synthesis was performed from all RNA using the Mint cDNA synthesis kit, with priming by a TRBC-specific oligonucleotide. All cDNA was treated with uracil-DNA glycosylase and then went through a first 18-cycle PCR with the universal primers M1SS and BC2_uni_R. From the authors' description of their analysis: For normalization, 1 million high-quality reads were randomly selected from each sample, with every read carrying a distinct molecular identifier. Instead of being binned into consensus sequences, reads with shared molecular identifiers were discarded. MiTCR, run with a Q25 quality threshold and the strictest error-elimination algorithm, handled CDR3 identification, clonotype clustering and error correction. Lower-bound total TCR beta diversity was estimated with a nonparametric unseen species model using Euler transformation. The public reads were run again by TCRdb, first through fastp at Q25 and then through MiXCR, and only productive beta chains were kept. CDR3 protein duplicates are merged, each entry listing the most common genes and DNA. The V and J calls come from TCRdb's annotation, not from the publication. This sample has around 1,700,000 distinct CDR3 sequences in its table, and 25% to 30% of those were observed once. The top ten hold 7.7% of the sample.

Trimming leaves V shorter by 5 bases and J shorter by 7 bases, with the junction holding 10 bases beyond the gene matches. The germline V gene (reference sequence) supplies CDR1 PRHDT and CDR2 FYEKMQ. The CDR3 has 16 amino acids, counting the end cysteine and phenylalanine. The entry retains the CDR3 DNA only, 48 bases that are in frame from base 1. This specimen belongs to a study of blood T cells in healthy people across ages (dated by TCRdb to about 2015). Some background on the complete study: In model experiments, template switching captured roughly one uniquely barcoded TCR beta cDNA molecule for every two T cells. Using deep sequencing normalized with unique cDNA molecular identifiers, the study measured how TCR beta repertoire diversity changes with age. The donors were divided into four age groups: young (average approximately 15 years), middle-aged (approximately 41), aged (about 56) and long-lived (about 84). Donors of different ages were randomly distributed across sequencing lanes to avoid experimental bias. Two additional independent replicas of 1 million unique cDNA reads from the same blood draw were analyzed for two donors (one aged 18 to 30 and one aged 80 or older). Here is what the overall study found, with its caveats: Observed TCR beta diversity correlated strongly with the percentage of naive T cells measured by flow cytometry. Total diversity estimates from one million sequenced T cells were considered lower bounds and underestimates. Compared with the aged group, more naive CD4+ T cells, fewer expanded clones and increased TCR diversity were shown by the long-lived group, suggesting age selection. Since profiling was done on bulk unsorted PBMCs, naive and antigen-experienced compartments could not be conclusively compared. Because donor CMV infection status was unknown, age-related changes in expanded clonotypes were potentially confounded. As age increased, observed TCR beta diversity per million T cells dropped in a roughly linear way, and a significant reduction was already evident by age about 40.

The approximately 40 donors, aged about 6 to 95 years, were systemically healthy Caucasian individuals from Russia. Each donor gave 8 to 10 milliliters of peripheral blood, collected into EDTA-treated Vacutainer tubes. Ficoll-Paque density-gradient centrifugation was used to isolate PBMCs, with at least 6 million per sample. Total RNA was extracted from PBMCs with Trizol reagent, with at least 5 micrograms obtained per sample. For every donor, flow cytometry on a PBMC aliquot measured the percentage of naive CD45RAhigh/CD27high T cells. This receptor was obtained from a woman aged 25 to 39 in good health. The sequence links TRBV13 to TRBJ2-1; 11 bases in the middle match TRBD2. The sequencing input was blood. The CDR3 here reads CASSQAGLAGGNEQFF. The nucleotide sequence is TGTGCCAGCAGCCAGGCGGGGCTAGCGGGGGGAAATGAGCAGTTCTTC.